This T cell receptor beta chain was recorded in a study of spatial heterogeneity in lung cancer. Study results and caveats: Ubiquitous and regional expanded TCR counts mirrored ubiquitous and regional nonsynonymous mutation counts, respectively. Counts of expanded alpha and beta TCRs within tumors tracked the tumor nonsynonymous mutation count. The recorded estimate of tumor T cell coverage is roughly 7% for alpha chains and 13% for beta chains.

Germline trimming cut 2 bases from V and 6 bases from J; bases unmatched to any gene: 7. The CDR3 is 16 residues long. CDR1 is SGHRS and CDR2 is YFSETQ in the germline V gene. Documented time point: sample taken at primary tumor resection. The cohort: about 79 early-stage, untreated non-small cell lung cancer patients. No cell sorting; template was whole RNA from tumor, lung tissue or PBMC. One entry per CDR3 protein, called by TCRdb with MiXCR from the 5' RACE reads. In the table there are under 7,500 distinct CDR3 sequences, 13% of which are singletons. The sample holds many counts of this clonotype. Its antigen is not known.

The sample in question was lung tumor tissue, obtained at surgery. The chain joins TRBV5-1 to TRBJ2-1; 11 bases fit TRBD2. The TCR sequence derives from a female donor with early-stage non-small cell lung cancer. DNA for the CDR3: TGCGCCAGCAGCTTTGTTAGCGGGAGGGGTGCCAATGAGCAGTTCTTC. Translating it yields CASSFVSGRGANEQFF. The variable domain in full, with the rest retrieved from reference TRBV5-1 and TRBJ2-1, is KAGVTQTPRYLIKTRGQQVTLSCSPISGHRSVSWYQQTPGQGLQFLFEYFSETQRNKGNFPGRFSGRQFSNSRSEMNVSTLELGDSALYLCASSFVSGRGANEQFFGPGTRLTVL.